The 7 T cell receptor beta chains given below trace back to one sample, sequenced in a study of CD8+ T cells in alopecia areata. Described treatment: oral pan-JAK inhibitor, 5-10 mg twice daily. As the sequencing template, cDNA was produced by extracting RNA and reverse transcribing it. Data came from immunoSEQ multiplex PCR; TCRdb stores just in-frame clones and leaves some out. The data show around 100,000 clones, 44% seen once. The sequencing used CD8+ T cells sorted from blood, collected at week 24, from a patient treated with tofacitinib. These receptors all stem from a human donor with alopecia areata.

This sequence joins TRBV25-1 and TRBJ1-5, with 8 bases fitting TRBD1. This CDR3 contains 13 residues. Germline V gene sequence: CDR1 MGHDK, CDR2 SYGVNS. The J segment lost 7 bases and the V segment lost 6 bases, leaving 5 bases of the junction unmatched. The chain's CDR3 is CASSTGGGQPQHF. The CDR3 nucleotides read TGTGCCAGCAGCACAGGGGGTGGACAGCCCCAGCATTTT.

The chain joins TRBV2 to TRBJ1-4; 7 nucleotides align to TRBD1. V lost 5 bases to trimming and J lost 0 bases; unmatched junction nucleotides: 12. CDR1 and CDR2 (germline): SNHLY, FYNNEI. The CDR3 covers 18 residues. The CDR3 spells CASSLRLGTDATNEKLFF. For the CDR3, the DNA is TGTGCCAGCAGTCTCCGGTTAGGGACAGATGCAACTAATGAAAAACTGTTTTTT.

This chain's CDR3 is CASSVGSGKGYEQYF. The CDR3 DNA sequence: TGTGCCAGCAGCGTAGGTTCCGGGAAGGGCTACGAGCAGTACTTC. The chain combines TRBV9 with TRBJ2-7; perhaps TRBD2 as D (5 bases). This CDR3 is 15 amino acids long. Germline V gene lookup returns CDR1 SGDLS and CDR2 YYNGEE. V gave up 0 bases and J gave up 3 bases, with 13 bases separating them.

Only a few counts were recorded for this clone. The CDR3 region is CASSSKTGTGPYNEQFF. The CDR3 nucleotides read TGTGCCAGCAGCTCCAAGACCGGGACAGGGCCCTACAATGAGCAGTTCTTC. This chain connects TRBV13 to TRBJ2-1; 9 bases agree with TRBD1. Germline assignment: CDR1 PRHDT and CDR2 FYEKMQ (reference sequence). Trimming took 4 bases from V and 2 from J; bases not matched to a gene: 9. This CDR3 has 17 residues. The variable domain in full, completed from reference TRBV13 and TRBJ2-1, reads AAGVIQSPRHLIKEKRETATLKCYPIPRHDTVYWYQQGPGQDPQFLISFYEKMQSDKGSIPDRFSAQQFSDYHSELNMSSLELGDSALYFCASSSKTGTGPYNEQFFGPGTRLTVL.

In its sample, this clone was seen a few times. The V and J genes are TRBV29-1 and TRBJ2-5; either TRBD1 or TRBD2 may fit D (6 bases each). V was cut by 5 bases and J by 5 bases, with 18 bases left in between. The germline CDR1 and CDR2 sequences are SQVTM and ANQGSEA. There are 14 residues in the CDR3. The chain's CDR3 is CSVRQDPGGETQYF. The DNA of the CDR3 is TGCAGCGTTCGACAGGACCCAGGAGGGGAGACCCAGTACTTC.

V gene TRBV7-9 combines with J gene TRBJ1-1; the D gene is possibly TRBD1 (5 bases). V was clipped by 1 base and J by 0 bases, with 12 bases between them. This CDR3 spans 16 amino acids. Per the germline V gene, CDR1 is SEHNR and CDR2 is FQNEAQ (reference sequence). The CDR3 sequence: CASSLGLVTVNTEAFF. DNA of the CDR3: TGTGCCAGCAGCTTAGGCCTGGTGACAGTGAACACTGAAGCTTTCTTT.

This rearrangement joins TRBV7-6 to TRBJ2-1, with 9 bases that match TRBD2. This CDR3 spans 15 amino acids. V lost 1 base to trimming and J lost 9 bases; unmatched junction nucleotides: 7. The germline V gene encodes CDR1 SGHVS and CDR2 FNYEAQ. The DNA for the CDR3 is TGTGCCAGCAGCTTAGGCGGGAGGGCCGCAGGTGAGCAGTTCTTC. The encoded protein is CASSLGGRAAGEQFF.